This T cell receptor beta chain emerged from a study of spatial heterogeneity in lung cancer. TCRdb processed the 5' RACE reads anew with MiXCR; each CDR3 protein has one entry. Of 2,500 to 3,000 distinct CDR3 sequences in the sample, roughly 49% were seen once. The time point is: sample taken at primary tumor resection. Study-level findings and limits: Within tumors, counts of expanded alpha and beta TCRs tracked tumor mutation counts.

The CDR3 has 15 amino acids. V lost 5 bases, J lost 0 bases, and 14 bases lay in between. Germline V gene sequence: CDR1 SGHRS, CDR2 YFSETQ. Comments on this clonotype: Its antigen remains unidentified. Little can be read into the size of this beta chain, an off-target read in a library designed for alpha chains.

J is TRBJ1-1 and V is TRBV5-1; TRBD1 might be the D (6 bases). This sample comprised lung tumor tissue, obtained at surgery. The TCR sequence derives from a male donor with early-stage non-small cell lung cancer. In DNA, the CDR3 is TGCGCCAGCAGTGGGGGGCGGAATATGAACACTGAAGCTTTCTTT. Encoded protein: CASSGGRNMNTEAFF. Full variable domain (outside the CDR3, taken from reference TRBV5-1 and TRBJ1-1): KAGVTQTPRYLIKTRGQQVTLSCSPISGHRSVSWYQQTPGQGLQFLFEYFSETQRNKGNFPGRFSGRQFSNSRSEMNVSTLELGDSALYLCASSGGRNMNTEAFFGQGTRLTVV.